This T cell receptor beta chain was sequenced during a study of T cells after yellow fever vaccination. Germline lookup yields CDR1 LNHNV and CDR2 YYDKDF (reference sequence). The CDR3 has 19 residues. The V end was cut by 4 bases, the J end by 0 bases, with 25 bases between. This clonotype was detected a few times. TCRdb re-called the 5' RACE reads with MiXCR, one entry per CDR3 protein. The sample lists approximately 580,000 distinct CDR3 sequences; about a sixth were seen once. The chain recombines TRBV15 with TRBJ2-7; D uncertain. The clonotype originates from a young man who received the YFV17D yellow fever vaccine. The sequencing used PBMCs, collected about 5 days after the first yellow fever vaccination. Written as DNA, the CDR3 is TGTGCCACCAGCACCCAGCTGAGTAAGACCAAAACCGTCTCCTACGAGCAGTACGTC. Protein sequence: CATSTQLSKTKTVSYEQYV.